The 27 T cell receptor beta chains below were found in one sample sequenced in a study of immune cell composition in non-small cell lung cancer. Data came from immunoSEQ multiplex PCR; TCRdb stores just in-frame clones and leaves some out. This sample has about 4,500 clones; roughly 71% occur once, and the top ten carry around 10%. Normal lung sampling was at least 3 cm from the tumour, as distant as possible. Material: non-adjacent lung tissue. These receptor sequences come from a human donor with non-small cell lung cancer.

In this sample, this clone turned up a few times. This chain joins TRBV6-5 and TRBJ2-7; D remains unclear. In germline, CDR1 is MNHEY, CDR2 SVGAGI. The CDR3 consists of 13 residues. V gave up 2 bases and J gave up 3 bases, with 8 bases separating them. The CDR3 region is CASSYARNYEQYF. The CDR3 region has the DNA TGTGCCAGCAGTTACGCCAGGAACTACGAGCAGTACTTC.

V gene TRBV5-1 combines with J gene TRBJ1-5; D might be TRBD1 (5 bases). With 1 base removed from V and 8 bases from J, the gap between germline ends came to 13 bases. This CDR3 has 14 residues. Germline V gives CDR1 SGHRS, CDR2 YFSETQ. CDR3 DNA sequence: TGCGCCAGCAGCTTGCGGGGGGGGGTGGAGCCCCAGCATTTT. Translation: CASSLRGGVEPQHF.

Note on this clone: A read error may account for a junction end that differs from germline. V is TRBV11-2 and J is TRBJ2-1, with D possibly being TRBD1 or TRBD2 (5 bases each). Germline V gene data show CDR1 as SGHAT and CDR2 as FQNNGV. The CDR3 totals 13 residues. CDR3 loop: CATSRDPNNEQFF. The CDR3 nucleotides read TGTGCCACCAGCCGGGACCCAAACAATGAGCAGTTCTTC.

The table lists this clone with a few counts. CDR3 in DNA: TGTGCCAGCATAGGGACTAAGGGGCTTGGCTACACCTTC. This encodes CASIGTKGLGYTF. The chain joins TRBV6-5 to TRBJ1-2, with D perhaps TRBD1 (5 bases). Germline V gives CDR1 MNHEY, CDR2 SVGAGI. V shed 7 bases and J shed 7 bases, with 16 bases lying between them. The CDR3 runs 13 residues.

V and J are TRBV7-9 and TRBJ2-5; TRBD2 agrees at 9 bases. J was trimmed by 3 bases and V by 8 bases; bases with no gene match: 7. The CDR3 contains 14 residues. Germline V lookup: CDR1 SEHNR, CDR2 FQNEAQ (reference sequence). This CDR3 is CASGGGAGKETQYF. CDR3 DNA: TGTGCCAGCGGCGGGGGGGCTGGGAAAGAGACCCAGTACTTC.

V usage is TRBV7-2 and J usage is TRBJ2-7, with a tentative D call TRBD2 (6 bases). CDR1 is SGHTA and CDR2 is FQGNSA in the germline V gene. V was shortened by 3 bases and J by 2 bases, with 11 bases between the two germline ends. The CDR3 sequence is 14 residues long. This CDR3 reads CASSFDGGTYEQYF. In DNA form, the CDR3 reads TGTGCCAGCAGCTTCGATGGGGGGACCTACGAGCAGTACTTC.

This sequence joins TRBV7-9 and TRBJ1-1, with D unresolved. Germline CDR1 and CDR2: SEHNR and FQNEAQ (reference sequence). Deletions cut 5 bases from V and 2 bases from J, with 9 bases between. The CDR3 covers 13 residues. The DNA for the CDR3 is TGTGCCAGCAGCCCTCGGAGAAACACTGAAGCTTTCTTT. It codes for CASSPRRNTEAFF.

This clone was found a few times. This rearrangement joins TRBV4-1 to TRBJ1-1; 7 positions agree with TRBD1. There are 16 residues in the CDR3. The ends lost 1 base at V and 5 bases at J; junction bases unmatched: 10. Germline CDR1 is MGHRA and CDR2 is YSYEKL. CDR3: CASSQGVVRGYTEAFF. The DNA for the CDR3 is TGCGCCAGCAGCCAAGGTGTGGTCAGGGGGTATACTGAAGCTTTCTTT.

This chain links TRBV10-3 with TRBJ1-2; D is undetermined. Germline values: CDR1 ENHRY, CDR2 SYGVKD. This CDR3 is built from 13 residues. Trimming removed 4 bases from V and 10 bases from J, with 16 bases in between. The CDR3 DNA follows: TGTGCCATCAGTGTTAATGACGGATCCTACTACACCTTC. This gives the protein CAISVNDGSYYTF.

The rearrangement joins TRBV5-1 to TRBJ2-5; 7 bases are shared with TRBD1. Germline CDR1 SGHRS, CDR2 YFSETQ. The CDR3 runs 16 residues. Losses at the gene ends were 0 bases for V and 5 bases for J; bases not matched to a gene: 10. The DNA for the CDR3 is TGCGCCAGCAGCTTGGTTGGGACAGATCTGGGGGAGACCCAGTACTTC. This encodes CASSLVGTDLGETQYF. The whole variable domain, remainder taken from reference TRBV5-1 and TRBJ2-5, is KAGVTQTPRYLIKTRGQQVTLSCSPISGHRSVSWYQQTPGQGLQFLFEYFSETQRNKGNFPGRFSGRQFSNSRSEMNVSTLELGDSALYLCASSLVGTDLGETQYFGPGTRLLVL.

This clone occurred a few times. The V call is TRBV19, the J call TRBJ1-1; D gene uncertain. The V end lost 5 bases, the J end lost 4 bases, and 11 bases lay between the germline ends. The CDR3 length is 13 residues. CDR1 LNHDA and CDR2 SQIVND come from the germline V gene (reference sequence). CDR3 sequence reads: CASSVVRGTEAFF. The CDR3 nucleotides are TGTGCCAGTAGTGTCGTACGTGGCACTGAAGCTTTCTTT. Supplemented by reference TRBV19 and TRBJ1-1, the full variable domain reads DGGITQSPKYLFRKEGQNVTLSCEQNLNHDAMYWYRQDPGQGLRLIYYSQIVNDFQKGDIAEGYSVSREKKESFPLTVTSAQKNPTAFYLCASSVVRGTEAFFGQGTRLTVV.

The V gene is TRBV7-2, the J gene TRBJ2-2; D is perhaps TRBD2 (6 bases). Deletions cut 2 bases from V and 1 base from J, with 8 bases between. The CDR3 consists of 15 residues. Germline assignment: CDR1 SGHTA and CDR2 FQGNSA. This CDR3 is CASSLRGMNTGELFF. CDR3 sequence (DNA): TGTGCCAGCAGCTTACGGGGGATGAACACCGGGGAGCTGTTTTTT.

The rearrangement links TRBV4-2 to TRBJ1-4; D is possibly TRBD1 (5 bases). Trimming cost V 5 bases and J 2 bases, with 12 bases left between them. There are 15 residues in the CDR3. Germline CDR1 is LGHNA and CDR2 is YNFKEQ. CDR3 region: CASSLVPGTNEKLFF. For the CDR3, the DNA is TGTGCCAGCAGCTTGGTGCCAGGGACTAATGAAAAACTGTTTTTT.

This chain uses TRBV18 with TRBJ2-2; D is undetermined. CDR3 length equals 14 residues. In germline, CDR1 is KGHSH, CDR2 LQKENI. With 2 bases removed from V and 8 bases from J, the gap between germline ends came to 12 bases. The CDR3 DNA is TGTGCCAGCTCACCAGTTCCGGTCGGGGGGGAGCTGTTTTTT. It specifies CASSPVPVGGELFF.

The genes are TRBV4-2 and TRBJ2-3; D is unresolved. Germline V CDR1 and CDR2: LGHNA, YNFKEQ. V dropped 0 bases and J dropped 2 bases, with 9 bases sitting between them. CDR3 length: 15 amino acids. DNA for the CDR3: TGTGCCAGCAGCCAAGATTTTCGGATCACAGATACGCAGTATTTT. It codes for CASSQDFRITDTQYF.

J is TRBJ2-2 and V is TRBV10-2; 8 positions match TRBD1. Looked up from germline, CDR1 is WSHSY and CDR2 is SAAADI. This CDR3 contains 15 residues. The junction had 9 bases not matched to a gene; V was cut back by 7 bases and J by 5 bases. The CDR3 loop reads CASNMQGALTGELFF. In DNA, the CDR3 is TGCGCCAGCAACATGCAGGGGGCGCTAACCGGGGAGCTGTTTTTT.

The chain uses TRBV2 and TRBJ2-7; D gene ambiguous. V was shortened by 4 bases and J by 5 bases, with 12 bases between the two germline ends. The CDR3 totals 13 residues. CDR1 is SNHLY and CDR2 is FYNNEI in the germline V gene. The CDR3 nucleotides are TGTGCCAGCAGTGTATTAGGGATCAACGAGCAGTACTTC. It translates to CASSVLGINEQYF.

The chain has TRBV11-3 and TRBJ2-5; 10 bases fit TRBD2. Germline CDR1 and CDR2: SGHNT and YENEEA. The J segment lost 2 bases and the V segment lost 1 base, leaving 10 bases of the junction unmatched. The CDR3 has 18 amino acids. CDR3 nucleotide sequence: TGTGCCAGCAGCTTAGCGCCTAGCGGGGGAGCTACACAAGAGACCCAGTACTTC. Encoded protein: CASSLAPSGGATQETQYF.

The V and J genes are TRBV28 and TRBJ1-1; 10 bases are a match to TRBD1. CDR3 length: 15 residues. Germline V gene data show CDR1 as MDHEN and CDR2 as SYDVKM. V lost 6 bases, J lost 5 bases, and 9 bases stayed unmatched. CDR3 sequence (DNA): TGTGCCAGCAGACGACAGGGGGCGCTTATTACTGAAGCTTTCTTT. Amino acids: CASRRQGALITEAFF.

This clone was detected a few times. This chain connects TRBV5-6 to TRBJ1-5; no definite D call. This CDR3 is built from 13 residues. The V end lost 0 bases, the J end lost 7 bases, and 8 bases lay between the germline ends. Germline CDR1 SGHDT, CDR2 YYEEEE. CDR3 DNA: TGTGCCAGCAGCTTGGGGTTTGACCAGCCCCAGCATTTT. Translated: CASSLGFDQPQHF.

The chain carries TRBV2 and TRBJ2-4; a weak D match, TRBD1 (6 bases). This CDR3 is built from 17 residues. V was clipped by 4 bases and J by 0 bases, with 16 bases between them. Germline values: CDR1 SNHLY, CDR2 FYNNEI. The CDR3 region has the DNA TGTGCCAGCAGTGGGGGGCCCTGGGGGCTAGCCAAAAACATTCAGTACTTC. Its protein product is CASSGGPWGLAKNIQYF.

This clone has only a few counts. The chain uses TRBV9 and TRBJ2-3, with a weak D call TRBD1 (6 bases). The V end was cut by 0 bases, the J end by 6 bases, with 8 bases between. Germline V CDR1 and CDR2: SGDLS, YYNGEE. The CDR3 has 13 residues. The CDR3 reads CASSVGRGDTQYF. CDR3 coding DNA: TGTGCCAGCAGCGTAGGAAGGGGGGATACGCAGTATTTT. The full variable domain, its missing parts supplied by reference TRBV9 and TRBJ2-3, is DSGVTQTPKHLITATGQRVTLRCSPRSGDLSVYWYQQSLDQGLQFLIQYYNGEERAKGNILERFSAQQFPDLHSELNLSSLELGDSALYFCASSVGRGDTQYFGPGTRLTVL.

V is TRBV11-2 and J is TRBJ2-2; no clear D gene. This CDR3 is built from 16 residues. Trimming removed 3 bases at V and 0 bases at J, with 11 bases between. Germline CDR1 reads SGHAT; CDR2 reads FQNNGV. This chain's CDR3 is CASSFRPVSNTGELFF. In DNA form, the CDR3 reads TGTGCCAGCAGCTTCCGACCCGTTTCGAACACCGGGGAGCTGTTTTTT.

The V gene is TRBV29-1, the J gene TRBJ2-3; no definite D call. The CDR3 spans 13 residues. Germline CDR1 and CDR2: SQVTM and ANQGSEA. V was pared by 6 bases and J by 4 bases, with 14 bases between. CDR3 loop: CSVKRTSADTQYF. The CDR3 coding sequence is TGCAGCGTCAAAAGAACTTCTGCAGATACGCAGTATTTT.

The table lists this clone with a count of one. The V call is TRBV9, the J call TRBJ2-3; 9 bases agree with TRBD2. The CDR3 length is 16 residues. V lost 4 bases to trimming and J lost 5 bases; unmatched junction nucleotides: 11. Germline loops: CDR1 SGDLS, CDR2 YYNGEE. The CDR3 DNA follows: TGTGCCAGCAGCCCCAGTCCTAGCGGGGTACAAGATACGCAGTATTTT. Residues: CASSPSPSGVQDTQYF. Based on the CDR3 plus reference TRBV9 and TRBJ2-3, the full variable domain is DSGVTQTPKHLITATGQRVTLRCSPRSGDLSVYWYQQSLDQGLQFLIQYYNGEERAKGNILERFSAQQFPDLHSELNLSSLELGDSALYFCASSPSPSGVQDTQYFGPGTRLTVL.

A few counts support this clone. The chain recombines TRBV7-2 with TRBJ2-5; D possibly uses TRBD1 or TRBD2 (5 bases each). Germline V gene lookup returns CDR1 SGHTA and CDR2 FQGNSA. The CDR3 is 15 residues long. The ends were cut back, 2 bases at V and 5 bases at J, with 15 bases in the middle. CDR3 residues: CASSLSGRSGETQYF. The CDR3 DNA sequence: TGTGCCAGCAGCTTATCGGGGCGATCGGGGGAGACCCAGTACTTC.

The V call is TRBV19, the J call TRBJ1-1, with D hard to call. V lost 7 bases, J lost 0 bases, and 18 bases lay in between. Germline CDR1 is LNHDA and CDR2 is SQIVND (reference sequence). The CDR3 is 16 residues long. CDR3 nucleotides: TGTGCCAGTACCCCCTTGGGTGATCTGGTGAACACTGAAGCTTTCTTT. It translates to CASTPLGDLVNTEAFF. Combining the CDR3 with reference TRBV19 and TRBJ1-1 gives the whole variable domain DGGITQSPKYLFRKEGQNVTLSCEQNLNHDAMYWYRQDPGQGLRLIYYSQIVNDFQKGDIAEGYSVSREKKESFPLTVTSAQKNPTAFYLCASTPLGDLVNTEAFFGQGTRLTVV.